This is a list of T cell receptor beta chains from one sample in a study of Ad26.COV2.S vaccination and SARS-CoV-2 variants. The method was immunoSEQ multiplex PCR; TCRdb's version includes in-frame clones alone and lacks a portion of them. The table records hundreds of thousands of clones, around 90% of them present only once. The sequencing used peripheral blood, collected in a trial of Ad26.COV2.S vaccine versus placebo. These TCRs come from a person between 18 and 65 years old who received the Ad26.COV2.S COVID-19 vaccine or a placebo. CDR3s include the opening cysteine and the closing phenylalanine or tryptophan. A D gene is named only where the DNA matches it firmly. The listing skips clone size in some rows; elsewhere it reads once, few, many or a size class.

V	D	J	size	CDR3	DNA
TRBV30	TRBD1	TRBJ1-3	.	CAWREQGAGGNTIYF	TGTGCCTGGAGGGAGCAGGGGGCTGGTGGAAACACCATATATTTT
TRBV3-1/TRBV3-2	.	TRBJ2-2	.	CASSQSWTGELFF	TGTGCCAGCAGCCAATCCTGGACCGGGGAGCTGTTTTTT
TRBV7-6	.	TRBJ1-3	once	CASSLLSGEELGFSGNTIYF	TGTGCCAGCAGCTTATTGTCAGGGGAAGAGCTTGGGTTCTCTGGAAACACCATATATTTT
TRBV7-3	.	TRBJ2-7	.	CASSLTGELNYEQYF	TGTGCCAGCAGTCTGACGGGGGAACTCAACTACGAGCAGTACTTC
TRBV29-1	TRBD1	TRBJ1-3	.	CSVGQGRNTIYF	TGCAGCGTTGGACAGGGGAGAAACACCATATATTTT
TRBV12-3/TRBV12-4	TRBD1	TRBJ1-5	.	CASSLTGGQPQHF	TGTGCCAGCAGTTTAACAGGGGGACAGCCCCAGCATTTT
TRBV6-5	.	TRBJ2-1	.	CASSYTRNEQFF	TGTGCCAGCAGTTACACCAGAAATGAGCAGTTCTTC
TRBV27	.	TRBJ1-5	.	CASSPPGGYSNQPQHF	TGTGCCAGCAGTCCACCTGGGGGGTATAGCAATCAGCCCCAGCATTTT
TRBV28	TRBD2	TRBJ2-7	.	CASSLAGGAYEQYF	TGTGCCAGCAGTTTGGCGGGAGGAGCCTACGAGCAGTACTTC
TRBV30	.	TRBJ1-2	once	CAWSPRSGDGYTF	TGTGCCTGGAGCCCAAGGTCAGGGGATGGCTACACCTTC
TRBV18	TRBD1	TRBJ1-1	.	CASSPPWTGDVEAFF	TGTGCCAGCTCACCACCATGGACAGGGGACGTTGAAGCTTTCTTT
TRBV7-2	.	TRBJ2-6	.	CASSPVASGANVLTF	TGTGCCAGCAGCCCCGTAGCCTCTGGGGCCAACGTCCTGACTTTC
TRBV7-8	TRBD2	TRBJ2-3	.	CASSLVKAGITDTQYF	TGTGCCAGCAGCTTAGTAAAAGCGGGGATCACAGATACGCAGTATTTT
TRBV6-6	.	TRBJ2-7	.	CASSYSGSSYEQYF	TGTGCCAGCAGTTACTCAGGGAGCTCCTACGAGCAGTACTTC
TRBV30	.	TRBJ1-2	few	CAWAQAYGYTF	TGTGCCTGGGCACAGGCCTATGGCTACACCTTC
TRBV4-1	TRBD1	TRBJ2-4	.	CASSQDATGTAVTRVAKNIQYF	TGCGCCAGCAGCCAGGATGCAACCGGGACAGCGGTCACAAGGGTAGCCAAAAACATTCAGTACTTC
TRBV27	TRBD1	TRBJ2-7	.	CASSLSGTGLYEQYF	TGTGCCAGCAGTTTATCTGGGACAGGACTCTACGAGCAGTACTTC
TRBV2	.	TRBJ2-1	.	CASSAGLSSYNEQFF	TGTGCCAGCAGCGCGGGACTGAGCTCCTACAATGAGCAGTTCTTC
TRBV6-6	TRBD2	TRBJ2-1	.	CASSVAGGDEQFF	TGTGCCAGCAGTGTAGCGGGGGGAGATGAGCAGTTCTTC
TRBV1	.	TRBJ2-2	.	CTSSQKIGTSGSSNSGELFF	TGCACCAGCAGCCAGAAAATCGGGACTAGCGGGTCTTCAAATTCCGGGGAGCTGTTTTTT
TRBV3-1/TRBV3-2	.	TRBJ1-2	.	CASSLSPHRDGYTF	TGTGCCAGCAGTCTCTCCCCCCACAGGGACGGCTACACCTTC
TRBV28	.	TRBJ2-2	once	CASMTGNTGELFF	TGTGCCAGCATGACGGGTAACACCGGGGAGCTGTTTTTT